This T cell receptor beta chain emerged from a study of blood T cell repertoires in COVID-19. Study as a whole: Both acute and convalescent COVID-19 samples were obtained from the United States, Italy and Spain. T cells, B-cell-depleted T cells, or PBMCs provided the cDNA or gDNA that served as material.

Original handling: The assay estimated nucleated cells by amplifying reference gene primers. Measured with immunoSEQ multiplex PCR; TCRdb has only the in-frame clones, and not every one. V and J calls and clone size are those listed in that table; D and trimming were worked out from the DNA. Among 150,000 or so clones, roughly 78% were seen once, and the ten largest hold roughly 15%. CDR3 length equals 16 residues. CDR1 and CDR2 (germline): SGHVS, FQNEAQ. Trimming stripped 5 bases from V and 6 bases from J, with 20 bases between. This sequence was found in a human donor with acute or convalescent COVID-19. The donor label of this sample is uncertain. The sample consisted of peripheral blood. The J gene is TRBJ2-1, the V gene TRBV7-8, with a tentative D call TRBD2 (5 bases). CDR3 DNA sequence: TGTGCCAGCAGCCTCCGGACTCGTCTCGCCCTCAATGAGCAGTTCTTC. Amino acid sequence: CASSLRTRLALNEQFF.